This T cell receptor (beta chain) is drawn from a study of blood T cell repertoires in COVID-19. Overall study: T cells, B-cell-depleted T cells, or PBMCs provided the cDNA or gDNA that served as material.

Per the original methods: Nucleated cell counts were estimated from reference gene primer amplification. Only in-frame clones appear in the TCRdb table, and some are missing; sequencing was by immunoSEQ multiplex PCR. The V and J calls and the clone size are those of that table, but D and trimming were determined from the DNA. The table records 40,000 to 60,000 clones, around 87% of them present only once. CDR3 size: 14 residues. Per germline, CDR1 MNHEY and CDR2 SMNVEV (reference sequence). V lost 3 bases, J lost 4 bases, and 2 bases stayed unmatched. The sample taken for sequencing was peripheral blood. This receptor was identified in a man aged 35-49 years with active COVID-19. The chain joins TRBV27 to TRBJ1-3, with 8 bases aligning to TRBD1. CDR3 DNA: TGTGCCAGCAGTTTGACAGGGGCGGGAAACACCATATATTTT. Translation: CASSLTGAGNTIYF.